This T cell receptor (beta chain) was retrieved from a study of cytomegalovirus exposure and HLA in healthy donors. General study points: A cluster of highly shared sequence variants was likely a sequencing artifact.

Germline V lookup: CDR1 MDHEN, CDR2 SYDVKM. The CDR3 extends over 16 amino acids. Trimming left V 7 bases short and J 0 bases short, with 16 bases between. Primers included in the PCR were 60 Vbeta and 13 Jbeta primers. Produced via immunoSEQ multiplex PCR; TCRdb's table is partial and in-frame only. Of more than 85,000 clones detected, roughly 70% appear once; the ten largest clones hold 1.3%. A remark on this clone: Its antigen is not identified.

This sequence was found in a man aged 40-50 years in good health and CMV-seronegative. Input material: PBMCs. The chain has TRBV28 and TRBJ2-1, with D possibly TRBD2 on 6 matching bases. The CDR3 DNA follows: TGTGCCAGCAACTTCGGGGGAGTAAGCTCCTACAATGAGCAGTTCTTC. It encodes CASNFGGVSSYNEQFF. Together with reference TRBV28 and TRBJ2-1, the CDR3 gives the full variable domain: DVKVTQSSRYLVKRTGEKVFLECVQDMDHENMFWYRQDPGLGLRLIYFSYDVKMKEKGDIPEGYSVSREKKERFSLILESASTNQTSMYLCASNFGGVSSYNEQFFGPGTRLTVL.